Following are 4 T cell receptor beta chains from one sample sequenced in a study of blood T cell repertoires in COVID-19. Sequencing was performed with immunoSEQ multiplex PCR; in TCRdb, only in-frame clones are kept and a portion is missing. The table includes approximately 120,000 clones, 92% detected once. The material sequenced was peripheral blood. Receptors originate from a man aged 50 to 60 with COVID-19, enrolled during active disease.

This clone showed up just a few times. This sequence joins TRBV7-9 and TRBJ1-4, with D hard to call. CDR1 is SEHNR and CDR2 is FQNEAQ in the germline V gene (reference sequence). This CDR3 comprises 12 residues. The V and J ends lost 5 bases and 8 bases respectively, with 9 bases between them. The CDR3 DNA follows: TGTGCCAGCAGCAGCCAATACGAAAAACTGTTTTTT. It is translated as CASSSQYEKLFF.

The CDR3, as DNA: TGTGCCAGCAGCATGGGACACGGCTCTGGAAACACCATATATTTT. Translating it yields CASSMGHGSGNTIYF. The chain is built from TRBV5-6 and TRBJ1-3; the D gene is possibly TRBD1 (6 bases). Deletions cut 4 bases from V and 0 bases from J, with 11 bases between. The CDR3 runs to 15 residues. Germline lookup yields CDR1 SGHDT and CDR2 YYEEEE.

The chain recombines TRBV5-1 with TRBJ2-3; 8 bases map to TRBD2. With 2 bases clipped from V and 4 bases from J, the junction kept 6 bases outside the gene matches. The CDR3 runs to 15 residues. Looked up from germline, CDR1 is SGHRS and CDR2 is YFSETQ. The CDR3 DNA reads as TGCGCCAGCAGCTTCCAAGCGGGAGTTGCAGATACGCAGTATTTT. Translation: CASSFQAGVADTQYF.

This chain uses TRBV7-9 with TRBJ1-2; D call uncertain. The CDR3 sequence is 12 residues long. V lost 6 bases, J lost 1 base, and 6 bases lay in between. The germline CDR1 and CDR2 sequences are SEHNR and FQNEAQ (reference sequence). The CDR3 protein is CASSSDNYGYTF. The DNA of the CDR3 is TGTGCCAGCAGTAGTGATAACTATGGCTACACCTTC.